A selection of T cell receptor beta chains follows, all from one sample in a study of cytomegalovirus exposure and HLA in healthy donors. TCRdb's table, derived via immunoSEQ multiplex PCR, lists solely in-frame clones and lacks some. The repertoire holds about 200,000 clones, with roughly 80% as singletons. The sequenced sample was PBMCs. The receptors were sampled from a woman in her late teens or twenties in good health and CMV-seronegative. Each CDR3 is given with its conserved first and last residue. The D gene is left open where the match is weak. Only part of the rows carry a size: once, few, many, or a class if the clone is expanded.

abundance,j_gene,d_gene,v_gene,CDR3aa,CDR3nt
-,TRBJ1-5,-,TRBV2,CASRADSNQPQHF,TGTGCCAGCAGGGCGGATAGCAATCAGCCCCAGCATTTT
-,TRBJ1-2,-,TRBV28,CASSLLRTSGDGYTF,TGTGCCAGCAGCCTACTACGCACGTCAGGGGATGGCTACACCTTC
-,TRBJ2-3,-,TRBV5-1,CASSLGLGASPSTDTQYF,TGCGCCAGCAGCCTTGGTTTAGGGGCTAGCCCTAGCACAGATACGCAGTATTTT
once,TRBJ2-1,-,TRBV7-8,CASSLDGPLNEQFF,TGTGCCAGCAGCTTAGATGGGCCCCTCAATGAGCAGTTCTTC
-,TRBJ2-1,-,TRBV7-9,CASTPPSLSNEQFF,TGTGCCAGCACCCCTCCGTCCCTCTCCAATGAGCAGTTCTTC
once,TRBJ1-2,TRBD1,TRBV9,CASSAPTGGTVGYTF,TGTGCCAGCAGCGCACCGACAGGGGGAACGGTCGGCTACACCTTC
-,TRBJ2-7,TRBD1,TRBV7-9,CASSFGQGYEQYF,TGTGCCAGCAGCTTCGGACAGGGCTACGAGCAGTACTTC
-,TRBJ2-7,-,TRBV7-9,CASSSPGRVSYEQYF,TGTGCCAGCAGCTCCCCCGGACGGGTCTCCTACGAGCAGTACTTC
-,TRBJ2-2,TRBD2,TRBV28,CASSEPGLAGGSITGELFF,TGTGCCAGCAGTGAACCGGGACTAGCGGGAGGGTCAATCACCGGGGAGCTGTTTTTT
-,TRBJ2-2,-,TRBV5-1,CASSLGTANTGELFF,TGCGCCAGCAGCTTGGGGACGGCGAACACCGGGGAGCTGTTTTTT
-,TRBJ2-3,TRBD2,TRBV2,CASSGLAGGTDTQYF,TGTGCCAGCAGTGGGCTAGCGGGAGGAACAGATACGCAGTATTTT
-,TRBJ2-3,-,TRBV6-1,CASILFGTYTDTQYF,TGTGCCAGCATCCTTTTCGGGACCTACACAGATACGCAGTATTTT
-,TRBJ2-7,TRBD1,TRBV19,CASSRGQALGQYF,TGTGCCAGTAGTAGGGGACAGGCGCTTGGGCAGTACTTC
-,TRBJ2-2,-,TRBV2,CASSEASLPGELFF,TGTGCCAGCAGTGAAGCTTCGTTGCCCGGGGAGCTGTTTTTT
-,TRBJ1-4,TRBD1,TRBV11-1,CASGQGVGEKLFF,TGTGCCAGTGGACAGGGGGTAGGGGAAAAACTGTTTTTT
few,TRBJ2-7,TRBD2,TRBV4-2,CASSQGTGSGRAHEQYF,TGTGCCAGCAGCCAAGGGACGGGTAGCGGGAGGGCCCACGAGCAGTACTTC
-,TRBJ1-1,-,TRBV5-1,CASSFGTATEAFF,TGCGCCAGCAGCTTCGGGACCGCCACTGAAGCTTTCTTT
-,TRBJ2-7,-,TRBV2,CASGETPGVQSYEQYF,TGTGCCAGCGGGGAAACTCCAGGGGTCCAATCCTACGAGCAGTACTTC
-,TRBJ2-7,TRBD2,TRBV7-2,CASSLSAASGGYEQYF,TGTGCCAGCAGCTTAAGCGCGGCTAGCGGGGGCTACGAGCAGTACTTC
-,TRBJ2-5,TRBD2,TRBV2,CASSPLTSGRGETQYF,TGTGCCAGCAGCCCGCTCACTAGCGGGAGGGGAGAGACCCAGTACTTC
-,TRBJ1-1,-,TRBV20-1,CSARTVEAFF,TGCAGTGCAAGGACAGTCGAAGCTTTCTTT
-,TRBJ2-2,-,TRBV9,CASSARFAGELFF,TGTGCCAGCAGCGCCAGGTTTGCGGGGGAGCTGTTTTTT
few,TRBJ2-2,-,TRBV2,CASSVGNTGELFF,TGTGCCAGCAGTGTCGGTAACACCGGGGAGCTGTTTTTT
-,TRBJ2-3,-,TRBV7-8,CASSLGVQSTDTQYF,TGTGCCAGCAGCTTAGGGGTACAGAGCACAGATACGCAGTATTTT
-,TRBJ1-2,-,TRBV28,CASRGESTYGYTF,TGTGCCAGCAGGGGGGAATCTACCTATGGCTACACCTTC
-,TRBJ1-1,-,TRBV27,CASSFSGGRTEAFF,TGTGCCAGCAGTTTTTCGGGGGGTCGGACTGAAGCTTTCTTT
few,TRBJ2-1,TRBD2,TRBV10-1,CASSEGGDNEQFF,TGCGCCAGCAGTGAGGGGGGGGACAATGAGCAGTTCTTC
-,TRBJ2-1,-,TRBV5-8,CASSPRMVEQFF,TGTGCCAGCAGCCCCCGAATGGTTGAGCAGTTCTTC
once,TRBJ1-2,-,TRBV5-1,CASSLAGNSFYGYTF,TGCGCCAGCAGCTTAGCAGGCAATTCCTTCTATGGCTACACCTTC
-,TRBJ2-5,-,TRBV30,CAWRVYQETQYF,TGTGCCTGGAGAGTGTACCAAGAGACCCAGTACTTC
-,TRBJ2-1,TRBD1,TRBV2,CASSGLGTAYNEQFF,TGTGCCAGCAGTGGTCTCGGGACAGCTTACAATGAGCAGTTCTTC
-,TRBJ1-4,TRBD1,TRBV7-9,CASTRGAVDEKLFF,TGTGCCAGCACCAGGGGGGCTGTGGATGAAAAACTGTTTTTT
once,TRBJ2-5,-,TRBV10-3,CAISAGTQETQYF,TGTGCCATCAGTGCAGGAACACAAGAGACCCAGTACTTC
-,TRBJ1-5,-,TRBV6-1,CASSAHGRPNQPQHF,TGTGCCAGCAGTGCTCACGGTCGTCCTAATCAGCCCCAGCATTTT
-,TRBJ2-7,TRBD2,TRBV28,CASSVGLDDEQYF,TGTGCCAGCAGTGTGGGACTAGACGACGAGCAGTACTTC
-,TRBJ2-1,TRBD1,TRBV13,CASSPRTGSYNEQFF,TGTGCCAGCAGCCCCCGGACAGGATCCTACAATGAGCAGTTCTTC
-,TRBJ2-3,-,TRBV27,CASTPGGPTPEFKQYF,TGTGCCAGCACTCCAGGGGGGCCTACCCCCGAATTTAAGCAGTATTTT
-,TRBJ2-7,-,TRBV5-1,CASSLQGSRAEQYF,TGCGCCAGCAGCTTGCAAGGCAGTCGGGCCGAGCAGTACTTC
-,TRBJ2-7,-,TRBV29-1,CSVSTGSTYEQYF,TGCAGCGTCTCGACGGGCAGTACCTACGAGCAGTACTTC
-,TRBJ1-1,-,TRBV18,CASSTSIGNTEAFF,TGTGCCAGCTCAACCTCGATCGGGAACACTGAAGCTTTCTTT
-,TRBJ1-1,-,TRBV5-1,CASSLGAEAFF,TGCGCCAGCAGCTTGGGGGCTGAAGCTTTCTTT
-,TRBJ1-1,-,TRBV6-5,CASSYSVEGYTEAFF,TGTGCCAGCAGTTACTCGGTCGAGGGGTACACTGAAGCTTTCTTT
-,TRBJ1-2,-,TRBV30,CAWSVLTVRDGDYGYTF,TGTGCCTGGAGTGTACTGACAGTCCGGGACGGGGACTATGGCTACACCTTC
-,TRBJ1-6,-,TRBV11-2,CASSRSGRGGSYNSPLHF,TGTGCCAGCAGCCGTTCCGGACGGGGAGGGTCCTATAATTCACCCCTCCACTTT